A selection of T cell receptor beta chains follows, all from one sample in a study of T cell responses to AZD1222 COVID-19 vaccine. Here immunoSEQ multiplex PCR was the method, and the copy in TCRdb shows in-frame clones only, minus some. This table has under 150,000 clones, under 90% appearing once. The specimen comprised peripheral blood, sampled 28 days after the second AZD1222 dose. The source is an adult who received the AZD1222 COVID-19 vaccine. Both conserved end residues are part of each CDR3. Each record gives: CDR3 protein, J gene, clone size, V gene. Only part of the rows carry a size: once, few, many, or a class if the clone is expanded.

CASSYRLARGADTQYF TRBJ2-3 . TRBV6-5
CASRGGLSNQPQHF TRBJ1-5 . TRBV6-5
CASSEFLDSKFF TRBJ2-1 . TRBV10-2
CASSPAGGRSAKLFF TRBJ1-4 . TRBV7-9
CSARQDEQFF TRBJ2-1 . TRBV20-1
CASSIGVNTEAFF TRBJ1-1 . TRBV19
CASSQIGQGGRDTQYF TRBJ2-3 . TRBV3-1/TRBV3-2
CAWSVQGNQPQHF TRBJ1-5 few TRBV30
CASSSRTGMNTEAFF TRBJ1-1 . TRBV9
CASSNPPGLSYEQYF TRBJ2-7 . TRBV6-5
CASSSGRNTGELFF TRBJ2-2 . TRBV7-3
CASSVGRRQGSGNTGELFF TRBJ2-2 few TRBV9
CASSVVTGGFSSSYTF TRBJ1-2 few TRBV9
CASSLGWQGSTDTQYF TRBJ2-3 . TRBV5-1
CASSVATGGGEKLFF TRBJ1-4 . TRBV9
CSGSTGGNQPQHF TRBJ1-5 . TRBV29-1
CASSLGMRGYTF TRBJ1-2 once TRBV7-2